These T cell receptor beta chains were read from a single sample in a study of regulatory T cells in long-lasting Graves disease. TCRdb re-called the multiplex PCR reads with MiXCR, one entry per CDR3 protein. The sample consists of about 400,000 distinct CDR3 sequences, 15% of them appearing once. The input for sequencing was peripheral blood mononuclear cells (PBMCs), taken at new diagnosis, from a patient treated with antithyroid drugs. These receptors all stem from a female donor with Graves disease. Each CDR3 is given with its conserved first and last residue. D genes are given only for firm matches.

len | j_gene | d_gene | v_gene | CDR3aa
15 | TRBJ1-3 | . | TRBV9 | CASSVGDRLRGTIYF
16 | TRBJ2-1 | TRBD2 | TRBV28 | CASSPRLAGANNEQFF
16 | TRBJ2-3 | TRBD1 | TRBV28 | CASSKTGGEGTDTQYF
13 | TRBJ1-1 | . | TRBV30 | CAWSVVSGTGAFF
17 | TRBJ2-1 | . | TRBV27 | CASSGRLWGGSYNEQFF
15 | TRBJ1-5 | . | TRBV7-2 | CASSLVVGGSQPQHF
16 | TRBJ2-5 | . | TRBV18 | CASSRGTQVIQETQYF
14 | TRBJ2-3 | . | TRBV12-3/TRBV12-4 | CASSSSQSTDTQYF
14 | TRBJ1-5 | . | TRBV6-1 | CASRRGGYNQPQHF
19 | . | TRBD1 | TRBV3-1 | CASRQGTLADRGRRETQYF
13 | TRBJ2-1 | TRBD1 | TRBV24-1 | CATTGQDYNEQFF
13 | TRBJ1-1 | TRBD1 | TRBV12-3/TRBV12-4 | CASSLQTGAEAFF
14 | TRBJ2-7 | . | TRBV12-3/TRBV12-4 | CASSLAASAYEQYF
11 | . | TRBD2 | TRBV3-1 | CASSKGLGQYF
15 | TRBJ2-7 | TRBD1 | TRBV9 | CASSVAGTGVYEQYF
13 | TRBJ1-5 | . | TRBV24-1 | CATSAQSNQPQHF
15 | TRBJ2-3 | TRBD2 | TRBV7-9 | CASSSLAGGGDTQYF
17 | TRBJ2-3 | TRBD2 | TRBV4-3 | CASSQAPGTSVTDTQYF
15 | TRBJ2-7 | TRBD1 | TRBV29-1 | CSARRGTGFSYEQYF
18 | TRBJ1-5 | TRBD1 | TRBV12-3/TRBV12-4 | CASSLAGQGGFSNQPQHF
14 | TRBJ2-5 | . | TRBV7-9 | CASSLGNIQETQYF
19 | TRBJ2-6 | TRBD1 | TRBV6-2/TRBV6-3 | CASSYPQGQGTSGANVLTF
13 | TRBJ1-3 | TRBD1 | TRBV29-1 | CSATGGAENTIYF
15 | TRBJ2-1 | . | TRBV29-1 | CSVEGGVGAYNEQFF